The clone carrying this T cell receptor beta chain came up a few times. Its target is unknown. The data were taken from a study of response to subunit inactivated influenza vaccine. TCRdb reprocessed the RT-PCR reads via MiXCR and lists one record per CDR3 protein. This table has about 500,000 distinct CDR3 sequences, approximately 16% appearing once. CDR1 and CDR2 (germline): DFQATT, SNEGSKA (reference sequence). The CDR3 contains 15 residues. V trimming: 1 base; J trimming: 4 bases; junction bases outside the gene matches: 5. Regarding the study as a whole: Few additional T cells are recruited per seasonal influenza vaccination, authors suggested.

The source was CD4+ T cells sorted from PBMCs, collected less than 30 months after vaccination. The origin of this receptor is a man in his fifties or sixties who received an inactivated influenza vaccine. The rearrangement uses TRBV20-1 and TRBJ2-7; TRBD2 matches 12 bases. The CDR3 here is CSARGLAGVYYEQYF. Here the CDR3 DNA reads TGCAGTGCTAGAGGACTAGCGGGAGTGTATTACGAGCAGTACTTC.